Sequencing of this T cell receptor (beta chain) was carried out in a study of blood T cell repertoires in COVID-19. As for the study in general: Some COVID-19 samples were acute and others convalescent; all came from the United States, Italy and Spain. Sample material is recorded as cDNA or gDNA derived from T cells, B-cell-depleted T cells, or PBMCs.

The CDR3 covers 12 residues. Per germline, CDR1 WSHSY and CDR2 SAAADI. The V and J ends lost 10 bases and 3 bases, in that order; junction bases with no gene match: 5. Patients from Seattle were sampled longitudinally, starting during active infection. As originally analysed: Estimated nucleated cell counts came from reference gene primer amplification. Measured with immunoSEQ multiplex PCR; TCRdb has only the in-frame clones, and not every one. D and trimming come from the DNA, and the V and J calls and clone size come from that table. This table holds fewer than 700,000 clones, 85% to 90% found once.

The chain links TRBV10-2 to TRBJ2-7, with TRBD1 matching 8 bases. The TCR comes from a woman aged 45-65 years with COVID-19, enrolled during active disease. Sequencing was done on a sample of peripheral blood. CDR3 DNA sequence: TGCGCCATAGACAGGGGAAACTACGAGCAGTACTTC. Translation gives CAIDRGNYEQYF.